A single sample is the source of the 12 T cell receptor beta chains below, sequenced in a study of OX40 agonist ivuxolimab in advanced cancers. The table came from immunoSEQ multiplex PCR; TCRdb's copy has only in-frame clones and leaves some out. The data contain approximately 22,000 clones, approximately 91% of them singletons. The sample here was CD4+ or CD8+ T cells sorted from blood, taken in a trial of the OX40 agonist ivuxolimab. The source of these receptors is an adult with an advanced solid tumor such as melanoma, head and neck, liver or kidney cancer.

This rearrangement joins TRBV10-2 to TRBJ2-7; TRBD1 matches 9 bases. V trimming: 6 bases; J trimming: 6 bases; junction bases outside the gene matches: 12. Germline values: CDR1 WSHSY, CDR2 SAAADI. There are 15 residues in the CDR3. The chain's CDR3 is CASSLSGTGSPEQYF. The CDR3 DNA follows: TGCGCCAGCAGCCTCTCCGGGACAGGGAGCCCCGAGCAGTACTTC.

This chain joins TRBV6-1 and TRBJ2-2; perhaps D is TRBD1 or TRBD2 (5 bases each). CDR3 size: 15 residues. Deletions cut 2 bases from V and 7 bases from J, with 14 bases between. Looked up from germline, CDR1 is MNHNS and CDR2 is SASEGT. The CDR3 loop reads CASSESGTAGGELFF. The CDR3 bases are TGTGCCAGCAGTGAATCCGGGACCGCCGGCGGGGAGCTGTTTTTT.

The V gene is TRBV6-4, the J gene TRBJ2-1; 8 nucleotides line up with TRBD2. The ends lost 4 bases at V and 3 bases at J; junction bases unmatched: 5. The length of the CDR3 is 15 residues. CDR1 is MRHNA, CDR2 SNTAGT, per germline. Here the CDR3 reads CASSGRLAGYNEQFF. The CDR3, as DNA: TGTGCCAGCAGTGGAAGGCTAGCGGGCTACAATGAGCAGTTCTTC.

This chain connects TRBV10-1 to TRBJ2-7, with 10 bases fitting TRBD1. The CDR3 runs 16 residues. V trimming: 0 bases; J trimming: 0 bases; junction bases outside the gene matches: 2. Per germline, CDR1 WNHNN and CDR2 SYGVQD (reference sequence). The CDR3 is CASSESWDRGSYEQYF. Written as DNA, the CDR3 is TGCGCCAGCAGTGAGTCCTGGGACAGGGGCTCCTACGAGCAGTACTTC.

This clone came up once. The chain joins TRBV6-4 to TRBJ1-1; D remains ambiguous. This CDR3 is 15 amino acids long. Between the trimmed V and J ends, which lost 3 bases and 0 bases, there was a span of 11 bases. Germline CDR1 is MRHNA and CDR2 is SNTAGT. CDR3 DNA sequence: TGTGCCAGCAGTGAGAGCCAGCACATGAACACTGAAGCTTTCTTT. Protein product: CASSESQHMNTEAFF.

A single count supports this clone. The CDR3 spells CASSSKQRDSEGEQYF. CDR3 nucleotides: TGTGCCAGCAGCAGTAAGCAGCGGGATTCTGAGGGAGAGCAGTACTTC. The J gene is TRBJ2-7, the V gene TRBV21-1; TRBD2, the table's D call, lacks a check against the DNA. TRBV21-1 constitutes a pseudogene. The CDR3 sequence is 16 residues long.

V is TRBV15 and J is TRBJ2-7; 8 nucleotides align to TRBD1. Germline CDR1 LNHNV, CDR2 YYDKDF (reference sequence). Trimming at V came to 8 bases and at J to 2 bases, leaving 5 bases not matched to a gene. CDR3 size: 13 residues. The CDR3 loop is CATAGQETYEQYF. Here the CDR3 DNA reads TGTGCCACCGCGGGACAGGAGACCTACGAGCAGTACTTC.

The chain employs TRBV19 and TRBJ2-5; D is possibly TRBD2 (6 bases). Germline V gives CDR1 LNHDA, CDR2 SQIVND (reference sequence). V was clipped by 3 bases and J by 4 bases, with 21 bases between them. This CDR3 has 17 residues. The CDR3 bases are TGTGCCAGTAGTATGAGCCCGGACTACCAGCTCAGAGAGACCCAGTACTTC. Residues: CASSMSPDYQLRETQYF.

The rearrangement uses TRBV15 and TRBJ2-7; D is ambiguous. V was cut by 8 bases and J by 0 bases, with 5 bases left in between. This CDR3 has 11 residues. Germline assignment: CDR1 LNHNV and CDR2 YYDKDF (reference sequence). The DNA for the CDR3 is TGTGCCACCGGGTTCTCCTACGAGCAGTACTTC. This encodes CATGFSYEQYF.

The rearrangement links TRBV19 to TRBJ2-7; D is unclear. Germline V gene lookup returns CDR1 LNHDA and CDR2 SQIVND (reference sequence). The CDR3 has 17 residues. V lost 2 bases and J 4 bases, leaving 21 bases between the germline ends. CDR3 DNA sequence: TGTGCCAGTAGTATACACACCCTGGGCGAGGCCATTTACGAGCAGTACTTC. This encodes CASSIHTLGEAIYEQYF.

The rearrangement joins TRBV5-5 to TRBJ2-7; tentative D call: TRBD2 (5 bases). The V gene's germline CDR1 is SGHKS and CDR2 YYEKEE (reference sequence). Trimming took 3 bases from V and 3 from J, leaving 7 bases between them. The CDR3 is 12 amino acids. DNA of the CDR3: TGTGCCAGCAGCTCCGGGATCTACGAGCAGTACTTC. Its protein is CASSSGIYEQYF.

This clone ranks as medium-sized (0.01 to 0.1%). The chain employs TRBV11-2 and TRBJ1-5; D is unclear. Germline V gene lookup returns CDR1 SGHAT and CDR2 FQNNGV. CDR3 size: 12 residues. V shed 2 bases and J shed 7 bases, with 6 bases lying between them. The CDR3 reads CASSLPGQPQHF. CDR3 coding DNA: TGTGCCAGCAGCTTACCCGGGCAGCCCCAGCATTTT.